This TCR beta chain appears in the sequencing data of a study of T cell responses to AZD1222 COVID-19 vaccine. On the study more broadly: Analyses pooled second doses at about 4 or about 12 weeks.

TCRdb keeps only in-frame clones here, not all; method: immunoSEQ multiplex PCR. Of about 82,000 clones in the sample, more than 90% were seen once. Trimming removed 4 bases at V and 11 bases at J, with 11 bases between. From germline, CDR1 is GTSNPN and CDR2 SVGIG (reference sequence). The CDR3 has 10 amino acids. This chain uses TRBV30 with TRBJ1-1; D call uncertain. The sample here was peripheral blood, taken on day 0 of AZD1222 vaccination. The TCR originated in an adult in good health. The CDR3 nucleotides read TGTGCCTGGATCGCAGGCAAGGCTTTCTTT. Translating gives CAWIAGKAFF.